The 17 T cell receptor beta chains given below trace back to one sample, sequenced in a study of CD8+CD57+ T cells in acquired aplastic anemia. The template used for profiling TCR beta VDJ and CDR3 was genomic DNA. TCRdb redid the calling of the reads with MiXCR, one entry per CDR3 protein. The table records 190,000 or so distinct CDR3 sequences, around 48% of them present only once. Sequencing involved patients with CD8+CD57+ cell expansion previously shown by flow cytometry. Sequences were obtained from sorted CD4+, CD8+, or CD8+CD57+ T cells (not recorded which) from PBMCs. These receptors were taken from a human donor with aplastic anemia.

The genes are TRBV2 and TRBJ1-5, with D possibly matching TRBD1 (6 bases). V was cut by 5 bases and J by 3 bases, with 17 bases left in between. From germline, CDR1 is SNHLY and CDR2 FYNNEI. The CDR3 length is 16 residues. The CDR3 reads CASSTTKGETNQPQHF. The CDR3 coding sequence is TGTGCCAGCAGTACTACAAAGGGGGAAACCAATCAGCCCCAGCATTTT.

V gene TRBV10-3 combines with J gene TRBJ2-7; D is possibly TRBD1 or TRBD2 (5 bases each). Germline CDR1 reads ENHRY; CDR2 reads SYGVKD. This CDR3 comprises 14 residues. The V and J ends lost 6 bases and 0 bases respectively, with 12 bases between them. The CDR3 sequence: CAIRTGTDSYEQYF. The CDR3 nucleotides are TGTGCCATCAGGACCGGGACGGACTCCTACGAGCAGTACTTC.

In DNA form, the CDR3 reads TGCAGCGTTGAAGGACCGAGCGGCCAGCTCTACGAGCAGTACTTC. Its protein product is CSVEGPSGQLYEQYF. V usage is TRBV29-1 and J usage is TRBJ2-7; weak D call: TRBD2 (5 bases). With 1 base removed from V and 3 bases from J, the gap between germline ends came to 16 bases. This CDR3 region has 15 residues. Germline CDR1 and CDR2: SQVTM and ANQGSEA.

The V call is TRBV9, the J call TRBJ2-1, with 9 bases lining up with TRBD1. Losses at the gene ends were 0 bases for V and 3 bases for J; bases not matched to a gene: 1. CDR3 length: 15 residues. The V gene's germline CDR1 is SGDLS and CDR2 YYNGEE. The CDR3 nucleotides read TGTGCCAGCAGCGTAGGACAGGGGGTCTACAATGAGCAGTTCTTC. Its translation: CASSVGQGVYNEQFF.

As to this clonotype: Given a much more abundant clone one base away, this may be a read error. In DNA form, the CDR3 reads TGTGCCAGCAGTGCGGGGACCGGGGAGCTGTTTTTT. This sequence encodes CASSAGTGELFF. This rearrangement joins TRBV2 to TRBJ2-2; possibly TRBD2 for D (5 bases). Trimming took 4 bases from V and 5 from J, leaving 5 bases between them. Germline V gene lookup returns CDR1 SNHLY and CDR2 FYNNEI. CDR3 length: 12 residues.

The table lists this clonotype with many counts. The chain uses TRBV20-1 and TRBJ1-1; D gene unclear. The CDR3 loop spans 14 amino acids. The ends were cut back, 1 base at V and 6 bases at J, with 15 bases in the middle. Germline values: CDR1 DFQATT, CDR2 SNEGSKA (reference sequence). CDR3 bases: TGCAGTGCTAGAGCCGCCCTCGGGGTCGCTGAAGCTTTCTTT. Translation gives CSARAALGVAEAFF.

The chain joins TRBV29-1 to TRBJ1-2; D remains unclear. Germline V gives CDR1 SQVTM, CDR2 ANQGSEA. This CDR3 comprises 12 residues. V gave up 6 bases and J gave up 4 bases, with 12 bases separating them. The DNA of the CDR3 is TGCAGCGTGGGGAGTGACACCTATGGCTACACCTTC. This gives the protein CSVGSDTYGYTF.

This clonotype appeared once. The junction differs from germline at one of its ends, possibly a read error. The gene calls are TRBV20-1 and TRBJ1-5, with 7 bases that match TRBD1. This CDR3 region has 15 residues. In germline, CDR1 is DFQATT, CDR2 SNEGSKA (reference sequence). The CDR3: CSAGETGLRNQPQHF. CDR3 DNA sequence: TGCAGTGCTGGAGAGACAGGGTTGCGCAATCAGCCCCAGCATTTT.

This clonotype was detected many times. The V call is TRBV6-1, the J call TRBJ1-1; 7 bases line up with TRBD1. V was pared by 6 bases and J by 2 bases, with 3 bases of the junction left unmatched. Germline V lookup: CDR1 MNHNS, CDR2 SASEGT. CDR3 size: 13 residues. The CDR3 bases are TGTGCCAGCAGCGACAGGGCTAACACTGAAGCTTTCTTT. Amino acids: CASSDRANTEAFF.

V and J are TRBV2 and TRBJ2-7; TRBD2 agrees at 7 bases. The germline CDR1 and CDR2 sequences are SNHLY and FYNNEI. The V and J ends lost 6 bases and 6 bases, in that order; junction bases with no gene match: 14. The CDR3 has 15 residues. CDR3 nucleotide sequence: TGTGCCAGCAGCGCGCCCCGGGGGGAGAGCGTCGAGCAGTACTTC. Amino acid sequence: CASSAPRGESVEQYF. The whole variable domain, remainder taken from reference TRBV2 and TRBJ2-7, is EPEVTQTPSHQVTQMGQEVILRCVPISNHLYFYWYRQILGQKVEFLVSFYNNEISEKSEIFDDQFSVERPDGSNFTLKIRSTKLEDSAMYFCASSAPRGESVEQYFGPGTRLTVT.

This clonotype was recorded many times. The chain is built from TRBV5-1 and TRBJ2-3, with TRBD1 matching 12 bases. The germline CDR1 and CDR2 sequences are SGHRS and YFSETQ. CDR3 length: 16 amino acids. V shed 4 bases, J shed 3 bases, and the junction held 6 bases outside the gene matches. The CDR3 region has the DNA TGCGCCAGCAGCCCGGGACAGGGGGCAGGAACAGATACGCAGTATTTT. It codes for CASSPGQGAGTDTQYF.

This clonotype turned up a few times. The J gene is TRBJ1-5, the V gene TRBV6-1; D is uncertain. This CDR3 has 15 residues. Trimming left V 5 bases short and J 5 bases short, with 16 bases between. The V gene's germline CDR1 is MNHNS and CDR2 SASEGT. CDR3 coding DNA: TGTGCCAGCAGTCCCTCGGGCACCCCCTATCAGCCCCAGCATTTT. Translating it yields CASSPSGTPYQPQHF.

This clonotype was detected many times. This chain links TRBV5-1 with TRBJ2-3; no definite D call. This CDR3 region has 14 residues. The germline CDR1 and CDR2 sequences are SGHRS and YFSETQ. Trimming took off 0 bases at V and 0 bases at J, with 5 bases between the two ends. The CDR3, as DNA: TGCGCCAGCAGCTTGGGGCAGAGCACAGATACGCAGTATTTT. It yields the protein CASSLGQSTDTQYF.

Details on this clonotype: An end of the junction differs from the germline gene, which may be a read error. This sequence joins TRBV9 and TRBJ2-5; D is possibly TRBD1 (6 bases). The CDR3 contains 14 residues. The germline V gene encodes CDR1 SGDLS and CDR2 YYNGEE. The CDR3 sequence is CASSVDKGQETQYF. CDR3 nucleotide sequence: TGTGCCAGCAGCGTAGACAAGGGACAAGAGACCCAATACTTC.

This clonotype was observed many times. The V gene is TRBV5-1, the J gene TRBJ1-1, with D hard to call. Germline V gene sequence: CDR1 SGHRS, CDR2 YFSETQ. V gave up 0 bases and J gave up 6 bases, with 6 bases separating them. The CDR3 has 12 amino acids. For the CDR3, the DNA is TGCGCCAGCAGCTTGGGAGGGCCTGAAGCTTTCTTT. It specifies CASSLGGPEAFF. The entire variable domain, with the rest obtained from reference TRBV5-1 and TRBJ1-1, is as follows: KAGVTQTPRYLIKTRGQQVTLSCSPISGHRSVSWYQQTPGQGLQFLFEYFSETQRNKGNFPGRFSGRQFSNSRSEMNVSTLELGDSALYLCASSLGGPEAFFGQGTRLTVV.

The rearrangement links TRBV7-3 to TRBJ1-1; D gene uncertain. CDR1 and CDR2 (germline): SGHTA, FQGTGA. The CDR3 runs 13 residues. Trimming left V 2 bases short and J 6 bases short, with 10 bases between. As DNA, the CDR3 is TGTGCCAGCAGCTTAGTAACCCTCCCTGAAGCTTTCTTT. It codes for CASSLVTLPEAFF.

This clonotype was counted a few times. The V and J genes are TRBV29-1 and TRBJ1-1; D is uncertain. V was cut by 8 bases and J by 4 bases, with 11 bases left in between. CDR3 length: 11 residues. Looked up from germline, CDR1 is SQVTM and CDR2 is ANQGSEA. The CDR3 sequence: CSQAVGTEAFF. The CDR3 DNA is TGCAGCCAAGCCGTAGGCACTGAAGCTTTCTTT.